The entry below gives a single T cell receptor beta chain sequence along with its context. What it binds is unknown. Some clones are missing from TCRdb's copy, which holds only in-frame ones; the method was immunoSEQ multiplex PCR. The data show around 83,000 clones, over 80% seen once. This sample was included in a study of T cells in localized non-small cell lung cancer. General study findings and limits: There was an association of higher blood T cell density with longer overall survival. Tumor trailed uninvolved adjacent lung in T cell clonality, which peaked there. Within adjacent lung there appeared a median approximately 58 of the top 100 tumor clones.

The V end was cut by 2 bases, the J end by 0 bases, with 8 bases between. CDR1 is SGHVS and CDR2 is FNYEAQ in the germline V gene. The CDR3 sequence is 15 residues long. V usage is TRBV7-6 and J usage is TRBJ1-5; D is uncertain. This TCR derives from a man between 40 and 70 years old with stage I squamous cell lung carcinoma. The specimen comprised peripheral blood, sampled before any cancer treatment. Here the CDR3 reads CASSLTTDSNQPQHF. The CDR3, as DNA: TGTGCCAGCAGCTTAACGACGGATAGCAATCAGCCCCAGCATTTT.